The 29 T cell receptor beta chains below all came from one sample that was sequenced in a study of blood T cell repertoires in COVID-19. Some clones are missing from TCRdb's copy, which holds only in-frame ones; the method was immunoSEQ multiplex PCR. The sample holds about 240,000 clones, 85% to 90% seen once. Material: peripheral blood. These receptors were obtained from a man in his sixties with acute or convalescent COVID-19.

V usage is TRBV6-2 or TRBV6-3 and J usage is TRBJ2-7, with 10 bases aligning to TRBD1. CDR3 length: 16 residues. J gave up 0 bases and V 5 bases, and 7 bases lay outside the gene matches. Germline V lookup: CDR1 MNHEY, CDR2 SVGEGT. The CDR3 DNA follows: TGTGCCAGCAGTCTCCCCGGACAGGGGGTCTCCTACGAGCAGTACTTC. The encoded protein is CASSLPGQGVSYEQYF.

This sequence joins TRBV30 and TRBJ2-7; D might be TRBD1 (6 bases). Trimming cost V 4 bases and J 2 bases, with 15 bases left between them. Germline loops: CDR1 GTSNPN, CDR2 SVGIG (reference sequence). This CDR3 is 14 amino acids long. The CDR3 DNA follows: TGTGCCTGGAACATACAGGGTTTTCCCTACGAGCAGTACTTC. Translated: CAWNIQGFPYEQYF.

V is TRBV5-5 and J is TRBJ2-7; D gene unclear. Trimming took off 0 bases at V and 2 bases at J, with 12 bases between the two ends. The CDR3 is made up of 15 amino acids. Germline CDR1 and CDR2: SGHKS and YYEKEE (reference sequence). CDR3 sequence (DNA): TGTGCCAGCAGCTTGGATTCGACACTGACCTACGAGCAGTACTTC. Translation: CASSLDSTLTYEQYF.

The V gene is TRBV30, the J gene TRBJ2-7; D perhaps matches TRBD2 (6 bases). The length of the CDR3 is 11 residues. V was pared by 2 bases and J by 5 bases, with 7 bases between. The germline V gene encodes CDR1 GTSNPN and CDR2 SVGIG (reference sequence). The CDR3 loop is CAWSWGDEQYF. The CDR3 coding sequence is TGTGCCTGGAGTTGGGGGGACGAGCAGTACTTC.

CDR3 DNA sequence: TGTGCCAGCATCGGGGCAGGGAGGCGGGTTTACAATGAGCAGTTCTTC. This gives the protein CASIGAGRRVYNEQFF. V and J are TRBV27 and TRBJ2-1; D might be TRBD2 (6 bases). CDR3 length: 16 residues. Between the trimmed V and J ends, which lost 7 bases and 4 bases, there was a span of 20 bases. Germline V CDR1 and CDR2: MNHEY, SMNVEV (reference sequence).

This clone was seen once. The chain joins TRBV14 to TRBJ1-2, with D possibly being TRBD1 (5 bases). Germline lookup yields CDR1 SGHDN and CDR2 FVKESK. Trimming left V 1 base short and J 7 bases short, with 13 bases between. This CDR3 comprises 14 residues. CDR3 bases: TGTGCCAGCAGCCAAGCGGGAGGGGCCGGTGGCTACACCTTC. Translating it yields CASSQAGGAGGYTF.

The V gene is TRBV25-1, the J gene TRBJ2-7, with D maybe TRBD1 (5 bases). V dropped 1 base and J dropped 5 bases, with 12 bases sitting between them. Germline lookup yields CDR1 MGHDK and CDR2 SYGVNS. The CDR3 totals 14 residues. The CDR3 region has the DNA TGTGCCAGCAGTGAATTTAAGGGGCGAGACGAGCAGTACTTC. It codes for CASSEFKGRDEQYF.

The V call is TRBV28, the J call TRBJ1-5, with 9 bases identical to TRBD1. The CDR3 extends over 14 amino acids. The V and J ends lost 6 bases and 5 bases, in that order; junction bases with no gene match: 5. Looked up from germline, CDR1 is MDHEN and CDR2 is SYDVKM. The CDR3 here is CASRDRGEHQPQHF. The CDR3 nucleotides are TGTGCCAGCAGGGACAGGGGAGAACATCAGCCCCAGCATTTT.

Here the CDR3 DNA reads TGTGCCAGCCAAGAACAGGGGCTTCAGCCCCAGCATTTT. Amino acids: CASQEQGLQPQHF. The chain joins TRBV19 to TRBJ1-5, with 7 bases aligning to TRBD1. In germline, CDR1 is LNHDA, CDR2 SQIVND (reference sequence). There are 13 residues in the CDR3. V trimming: 9 bases; J trimming: 6 bases; junction bases outside the gene matches: 8.

The rearrangement uses TRBV19 and TRBJ1-2; D gene uncertain. V lost 9 bases to trimming and J lost 0 bases, with 11 bases between them. This CDR3 comprises 13 residues. From germline, CDR1 is LNHDA and CDR2 SQIVND (reference sequence). CDR3 sequence reads: CASGMRSNYGYTF. As DNA, the CDR3 is TGTGCCAGCGGAATGAGGTCTAACTATGGCTACACCTTC.

The rearrangement uses TRBV18 and TRBJ1-1, with 8 bases lining up with TRBD1. This CDR3 region has 14 residues. The J segment lost 1 base and the V segment lost 5 bases, leaving 3 bases of the junction unmatched. Looked up from germline, CDR1 is KGHSH and CDR2 is LQKENI. CDR3 sequence: CASSRQGANTEAFF. The CDR3 DNA reads TGTGCCAGCTCAAGGCAGGGGGCGAACACTGAAGCTTTCTTT.

V gene TRBV7-2 combines with J gene TRBJ2-5, with 10 bases lining up with TRBD2. Germline V gives CDR1 SGHTA, CDR2 FQGNSA. The V and J ends lost 1 base and 4 bases, in that order; junction bases with no gene match: 9. The CDR3 extends over 17 amino acids. For the CDR3, the DNA is TGTGCCAGCAGCTTAGGCAGCGGGGCTAGCGGGAGAGAGACCCAGTACTTC. It codes for CASSLGSGASGRETQYF.

The chain recombines TRBV30 with TRBJ1-5; tentatively, D is TRBD1 (6 bases). Germline loops: CDR1 GTSNPN, CDR2 SVGIG (reference sequence). This CDR3 region has 14 residues. Trimming cost V 2 bases and J 5 bases, with 13 bases left between them. CDR3: CAWSPWDTHQPQHF. CDR3 nucleotides: TGTGCCTGGAGTCCCTGGGACACCCATCAGCCCCAGCATTTT.

J is TRBJ1-3 and V is TRBV5-1; 8 bases agree with TRBD1. V gave up 6 bases and J gave up 0 bases; unmatched junction bases: 8. The CDR3 covers 16 residues. Germline values: CDR1 SGHRS, CDR2 YFSETQ. The CDR3 reads CASTYGQGLSGNTIYF. In nucleotides, the CDR3 is TGCGCCAGCACCTACGGACAGGGCCTCTCTGGAAACACCATATATTTT.

J is TRBJ2-7 and V is TRBV19; 11 nucleotides line up with TRBD2. From germline, CDR1 is LNHDA and CDR2 SQIVND (reference sequence). With V trimmed by 3 bases and J by 4 bases, 5 bases remained unmatched. The CDR3 runs to 15 residues. CDR3 DNA sequence: TGTGCCAGTAGTATGGCGGGACTAGCGGTATACGAGCAGTACTTC. Translating gives CASSMAGLAVYEQYF.

This chain connects TRBV4-2 to TRBJ2-5; 7 bases are a match to TRBD1. The CDR3 extends over 15 amino acids. Unmatched junction bases numbered 2, after V lost 0 bases and J lost 1 base. Per the germline V gene, CDR1 is LGHNA and CDR2 is YNFKEQ. The CDR3 is CASSQERQGQETQYF. CDR3 DNA sequence: TGTGCCAGCAGCCAAGAGCGACAGGGCCAAGAGACCCAGTACTTC.

This chain uses TRBV5-6 with TRBJ1-4; 8 bases map to TRBD1. The CDR3 totals 16 residues. Per the germline V gene, CDR1 is SGHDT and CDR2 is YYEEEE. The V segment lost 2 bases and the J segment 5 bases; nucleotides outside the gene matches: 8. The CDR3 spells CASSFGQGRGNEKLFF. The CDR3 nucleotides read TGTGCCAGCAGCTTCGGACAGGGCCGGGGGAATGAAAAACTGTTTTTT.

DNA of the CDR3: TGTGCCAGTAGTATAATTACAGGGGGTGCGTATGGCTACACCTTC. Translation gives CASSIITGGAYGYTF. The chain uses TRBV19 and TRBJ1-2; 8 nucleotides line up with TRBD1. The CDR3 runs 15 residues. In germline, CDR1 is LNHDA, CDR2 SQIVND (reference sequence). The junction had 7 bases not matched to a gene; V was cut back by 2 bases and J by 5 bases.

The chain carries TRBV7-6 and TRBJ2-7; 7 bases are shared with TRBD1. The germline V gene has CDR1 SGHVS and CDR2 FNYEAQ. V gave up 4 bases and J gave up 6 bases; unmatched junction bases: 3. CDR3 length: 12 amino acids. The CDR3 is CASSYRDSEQYF. CDR3 in DNA: TGTGCCAGCAGCTACCGGGACAGCGAGCAGTACTTC.

The chain has TRBV10-3 and TRBJ1-2, with D possibly matching TRBD1 (5 bases). This CDR3 region has 15 residues. Germline-derived CDR1 and CDR2 are ENHRY and SYGVKD. Trimming removed 4 bases from V and 4 bases from J, with 16 bases in between. CDR3 loop: CAISVGGTRGYGYTF. CDR3 nucleotides: TGTGCCATCAGTGTCGGGGGGACGAGGGGCTATGGCTACACCTTC.

CDR3 DNA: TGTGCCAGCAGTCCCGGACAGTTACAAGAGACCCAGTACTTC. As protein: CASSPGQLQETQYF. The chain employs TRBV9 and TRBJ2-5, with D possibly being TRBD1 (6 bases). V was trimmed by 5 bases and J by 2 bases, leaving 13 bases between them. Looked up from germline, CDR1 is SGDLS and CDR2 is YYNGEE. This CDR3 comprises 14 residues.

The chain has TRBV5-5 and TRBJ1-2, with a tentative D call TRBD1 (6 bases). From germline, CDR1 is SGHKS and CDR2 YYEKEE (reference sequence). The germline V and J ends were trimmed by 0 bases and 12 bases, with 15 bases remaining between them. The CDR3 is made up of 13 amino acids. The CDR3 here is CASSLGDTTPNTF. CDR3 DNA: TGTGCCAGCAGCTTGGGGGACACCACTCCTAACACCTTC.

This clone has a single count. The chain employs TRBV28 and TRBJ1-2, with D unresolved. Between the trimmed V and J ends, which lost 3 bases and 7 bases, there was a span of 9 bases. Germline CDR1 is MDHEN and CDR2 is SYDVKM. The CDR3 spans 12 residues. This chain's CDR3 is CASSFSEAGYTF. As DNA, the CDR3 is TGTGCCAGCAGTTTCAGTGAGGCTGGCTACACCTTC.

This sequence joins TRBV10-3 and TRBJ1-1; no clear D. The CDR3 loop spans 13 amino acids. V lost 7 bases to trimming and J lost 1 base, with 10 bases between them. The germline CDR1 and CDR2 sequences are ENHRY and SYGVKD. CDR3 bases: TGTGCCATCAATGTCGGGAAGAACACTGAAGCTTTCTTT. Its translation: CAINVGKNTEAFF.

The J gene is TRBJ1-2, the V gene TRBV28, with a weak D call TRBD1 (6 bases). The CDR3 totals 15 residues. Trimming left V 7 bases short and J 8 bases short, with 23 bases between. CDR1 MDHEN and CDR2 SYDVKM come from the germline V gene. The CDR3 DNA reads TGTGCCAGCAACCGGATCGTTCAGGGGAATAGAGGCTACACCTTC. Its translation is CASNRIVQGNRGYTF.

The chain is built from TRBV18 and TRBJ1-2; 9 bases fit TRBD1. With V trimmed by 2 bases and J by 7 bases, 5 bases remained unmatched. The germline gives CDR1 KGHSH, CDR2 LQKENI. The CDR3 covers 14 residues. The CDR3: CASSPEDRGSGYTF. CDR3 in DNA: TGTGCCAGCTCACCAGAGGACAGGGGCAGTGGCTACACCTTC.

The genes are TRBV5-1 and TRBJ2-5, with 8 bases fitting TRBD1. Germline V gene sequence: CDR1 SGHRS, CDR2 YFSETQ. This CDR3 region has 13 residues. CDR3 sequence (DNA): TGCGCTGGAAGACAGGGGCCGCAAGAGACCCAGTACTTC. This gives the protein CAGRQGPQETQYF.

The chain uses TRBV6-4 and TRBJ1-2; D gene uncertain. The CDR3 runs to 16 residues. CDR1 is MRHNA, CDR2 SNTAGT, per germline. V dropped 0 bases and J dropped 4 bases, with 15 bases sitting between them. The CDR3 DNA reads as TGTGCCAGCAGTGACTCCCGTTCGAGTCCTACCTATGGCTACACCTTC. Its translation is CASSDSRSSPTYGYTF.

V is TRBV4-3 and J is TRBJ2-1; 12 bases map to TRBD2. Germline assignment: CDR1 LGHNA and CDR2 YSLEER. The CDR3 length is 15 residues. The ends lost 4 bases at V and 5 bases at J; junction bases unmatched: 3. CDR3 nucleotides: TGCGCCAGCAGCCCGGGACTAGCGGGTCACAATGAGCAGTTCTTC. Translated, it gives CASSPGLAGHNEQFF.